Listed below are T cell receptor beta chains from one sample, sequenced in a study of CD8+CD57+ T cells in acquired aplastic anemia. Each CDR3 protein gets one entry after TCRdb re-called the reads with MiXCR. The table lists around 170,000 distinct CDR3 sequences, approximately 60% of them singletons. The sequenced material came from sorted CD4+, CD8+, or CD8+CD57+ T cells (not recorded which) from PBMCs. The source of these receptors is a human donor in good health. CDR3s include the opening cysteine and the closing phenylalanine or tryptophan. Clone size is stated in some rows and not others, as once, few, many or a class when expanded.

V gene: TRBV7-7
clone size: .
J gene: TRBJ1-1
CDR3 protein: CASSLGESTEAFF

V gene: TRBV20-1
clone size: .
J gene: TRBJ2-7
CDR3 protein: CSARDPSGRTSYEQYF

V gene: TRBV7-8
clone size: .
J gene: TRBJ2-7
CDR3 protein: CASSLAPAEAYEQYF

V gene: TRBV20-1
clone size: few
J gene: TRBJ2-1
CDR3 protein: CSARDGRVGFF

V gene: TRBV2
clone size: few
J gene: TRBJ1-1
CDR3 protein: CASGGEWPNTEAFF

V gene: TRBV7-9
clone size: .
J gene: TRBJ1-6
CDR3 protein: CASSLDPGSPLHF

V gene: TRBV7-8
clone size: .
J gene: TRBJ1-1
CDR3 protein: CASSLAGQEAFF

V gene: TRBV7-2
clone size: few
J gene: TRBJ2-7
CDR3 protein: CASSSLGSGGPNWGQYF

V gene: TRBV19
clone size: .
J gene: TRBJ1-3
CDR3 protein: CASSDGQLSGNTIYF

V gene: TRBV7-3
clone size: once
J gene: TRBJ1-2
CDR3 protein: CASSQDRGQGASYTF

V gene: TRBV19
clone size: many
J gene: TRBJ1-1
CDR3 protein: CASSIGAGRNTEAFF

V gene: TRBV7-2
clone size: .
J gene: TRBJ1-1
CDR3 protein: CASSLGDRKNTEAFF

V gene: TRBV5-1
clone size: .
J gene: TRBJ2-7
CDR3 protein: CASRGGGAGEQYF

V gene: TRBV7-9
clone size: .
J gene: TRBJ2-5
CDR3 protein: CASSFAGVETQYF

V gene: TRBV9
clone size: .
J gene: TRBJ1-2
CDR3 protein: CASSVEESPLECTF

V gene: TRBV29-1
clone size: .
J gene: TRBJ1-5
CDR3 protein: CSVEQGPNQPQNF

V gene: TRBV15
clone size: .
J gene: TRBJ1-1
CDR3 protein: CATSRDGPFPAFF

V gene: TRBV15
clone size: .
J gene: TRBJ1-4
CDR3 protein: CATSRDFGTGGEKLFF

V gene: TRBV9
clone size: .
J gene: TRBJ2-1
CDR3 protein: CASSVGLGPYNEQFF

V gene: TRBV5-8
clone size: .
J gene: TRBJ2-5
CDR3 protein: CASSLRAGGPPGTQYF

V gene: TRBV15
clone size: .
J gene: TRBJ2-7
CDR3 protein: CATSTQYFYEQYF

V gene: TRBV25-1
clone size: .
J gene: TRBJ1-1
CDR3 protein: CASSSTGTSTEAFF

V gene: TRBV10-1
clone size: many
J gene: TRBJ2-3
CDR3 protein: CASSPMRDSHTDTQYF

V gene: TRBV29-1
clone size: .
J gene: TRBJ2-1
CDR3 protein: CSVVGSAGWYNEQFF

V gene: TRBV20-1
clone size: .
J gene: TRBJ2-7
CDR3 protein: CSASPGLNTGEQYF

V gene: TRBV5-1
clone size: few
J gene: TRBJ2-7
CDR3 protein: CASSLAGQGGVYEQYF

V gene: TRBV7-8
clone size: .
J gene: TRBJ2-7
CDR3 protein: CASSLRGQYSHEQYF

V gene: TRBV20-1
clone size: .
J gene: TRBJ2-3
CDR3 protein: CSALTSRGTDTQYF

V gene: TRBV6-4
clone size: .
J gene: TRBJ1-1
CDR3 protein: CASSDSGGRTEAFF

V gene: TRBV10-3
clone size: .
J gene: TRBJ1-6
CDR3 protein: CAIRGQGHNSPLHF

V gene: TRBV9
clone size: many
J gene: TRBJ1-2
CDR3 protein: CASSVGTSGYGYTF

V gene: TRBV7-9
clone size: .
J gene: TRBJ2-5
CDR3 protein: CASSLGGQGQETQYF

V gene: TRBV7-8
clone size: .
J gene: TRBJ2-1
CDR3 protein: CASSSERGAGEQFF

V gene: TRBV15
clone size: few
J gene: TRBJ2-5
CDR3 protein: CATSRLGRYQETQYF

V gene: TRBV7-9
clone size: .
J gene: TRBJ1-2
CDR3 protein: CAGTRGRDGGYTF

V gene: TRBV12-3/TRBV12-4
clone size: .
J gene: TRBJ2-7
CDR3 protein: CASVQGSYEQYF

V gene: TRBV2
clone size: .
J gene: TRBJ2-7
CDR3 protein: CASRGIRVSYEQYF

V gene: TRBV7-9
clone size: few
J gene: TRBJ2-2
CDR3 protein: CASSLGTGLATGELFF

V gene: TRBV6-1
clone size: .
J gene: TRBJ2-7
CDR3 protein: CASRAWGQSYEQYF

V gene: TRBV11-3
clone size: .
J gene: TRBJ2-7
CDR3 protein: CASSPGTGITDEQYF

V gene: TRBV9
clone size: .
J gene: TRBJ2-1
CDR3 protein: CASSVRDYSYNEQFF

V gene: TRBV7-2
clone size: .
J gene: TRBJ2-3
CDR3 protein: CASSSGAKTRTDTQYF

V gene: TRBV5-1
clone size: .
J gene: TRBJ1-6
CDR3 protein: CATPGRGAYNSPLHF

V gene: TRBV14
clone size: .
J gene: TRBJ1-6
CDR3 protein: CASKVSLSNSPLHF

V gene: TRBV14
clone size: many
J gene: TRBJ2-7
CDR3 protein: CASSQQRGGEQYF

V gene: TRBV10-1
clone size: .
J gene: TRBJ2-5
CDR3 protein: CASSRTGWKSQYF

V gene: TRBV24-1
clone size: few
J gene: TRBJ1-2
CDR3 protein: CATSDFAGIGYTF

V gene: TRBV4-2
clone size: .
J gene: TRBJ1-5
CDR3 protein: CASSQDSNQPQHF

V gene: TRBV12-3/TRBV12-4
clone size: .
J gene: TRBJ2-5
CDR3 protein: CATEAGHPPETQYF

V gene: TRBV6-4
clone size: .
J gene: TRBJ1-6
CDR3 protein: CASSDSGGQTSPLHF

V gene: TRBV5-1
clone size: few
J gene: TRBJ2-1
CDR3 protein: CASSWDGRSYNEQFF

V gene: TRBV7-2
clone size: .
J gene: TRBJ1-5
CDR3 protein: CASTDSSNQPQHF

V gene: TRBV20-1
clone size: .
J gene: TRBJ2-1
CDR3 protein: CSAPHHTGTNNEQFF

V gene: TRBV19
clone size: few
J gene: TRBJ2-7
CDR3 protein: CASSTTKTSPGEQYF